These 22 T cell receptor beta chains share one sample of origin, sequenced in a study of T cells expressing NK-cell markers (dated by TCRdb to the early 2020s). Libraries were made using 5' RACE. Sequenced using an Illumina HiSeq 2000. Once TCRdb had reprocessed the reads, it stored one entry per CDR3 protein sequence and supplied no DNA. The sample's table lists a count of approximately 550,000 distinct CDR3 sequences. The ten most abundant clones make up roughly 3.6% of the sample. Sequenced input: blood T cells: a sorted CD56 or NKG2C T cell subset, CD4+ or CD8+ T cells, or bulk PBMC T cells (not recorded which). The receptors derive from a man aged 18 to 30 in good health. Donor details come from another sample of the same person, matched by shared clones.

The genes are TRBV29-1 and TRBJ2-7; TCRdb outputs TRBD2, but without DNA this stays unchecked. This CDR3 comprises 16 residues. Germline CDR1 SQVTM, CDR2 ANQGSEA. CDR3 sequence: CSVAFRLAGVGHEQYF.

V is TRBV29-1 and J is TRBJ1-1; TCRdb proposes TRBD1, but this gene call is untestable without DNA. This CDR3 region has 11 residues. Germline V gene data show CDR1 as SQVTM and CDR2 as ANQGSEA. The CDR3 is CSVNQGYEAFF.

The genes are TRBV2 and TRBJ2-3; absent DNA, TCRdb's TRBD2 call cannot be checked. The germline V gene encodes CDR1 SNHLY and CDR2 FYNNEI. This CDR3 region has 17 residues. The CDR3 sequence is CASSEFGLAVPTDTQYF.

This chain links TRBV6-2 or TRBV6-3 with TRBJ2-3; TCRdb outputs TRBD2, but without DNA this stays unchecked. Germline V lookup: CDR1 MNHEY, CDR2 SVGEGT. The CDR3 has 17 residues. The chain's CDR3 is CASSYSRTSGSPDTQYF.

This chain joins TRBV6-2 or TRBV6-3 and TRBJ1-1. The germline CDR1 and CDR2 sequences are MNHEY and SVGEGT. The CDR3 is 13 residues long. CDR3 loop: CASRKHTASEAFF.

The chain has TRBV10-3 and TRBJ2-7. CDR1 is ENHRY and CDR2 is SYGVKD in the germline V gene. CDR3 length: 12 residues. The CDR3 is CATAGRTYEQYF.

V and J are TRBV29-1 and TRBJ2-3; lacking DNA, the TRBD2 call made by TCRdb goes unchecked. Germline CDR1 is SQVTM and CDR2 is ANQGSEA. This CDR3 has 18 residues. CDR3 residues: CSVEGDSGSEPSTDTQYF.

The gene calls are TRBV7-3 and TRBJ2-1; TCRdb's D gene call, TRBD1, goes unchecked for lack of DNA. Germline V lookup: CDR1 SGHTA, CDR2 FQGTGA. The CDR3 runs 13 residues. The CDR3 loop is CASSWGTGNEQFF.

The chain uses TRBV10-3 and TRBJ1-1; TCRdb calls TRBD1, which cannot be checked without DNA. The germline CDR1 and CDR2 sequences are ENHRY and SYGVKD. The CDR3 runs 12 residues. CDR3 in amino acids: CASRQGTTEAFF.

The J gene is TRBJ2-1, the V gene TRBV9; the D call of TRBD1 rests on TCRdb alone, since no DNA is present to check it. Germline V gene lookup returns CDR1 SGDLS and CDR2 YYNGEE. This CDR3 is built from 13 residues. The CDR3 reads CASSVRGDNEQFF.

The chain combines TRBV29-1 with TRBJ2-3; there is no DNA to check the TCRdb D call of TRBD2. CDR1 and CDR2 (germline): SQVTM, ANQGSEA. The CDR3 loop spans 15 amino acids. The chain's CDR3 is CSVSSGWGGTDTQYF.

V is TRBV5-8 and J is TRBJ1-2; the TCRdb D gene call, TRBD1, has no DNA to confirm it. Germline CDR1 reads SGHTS; CDR2 reads YDEGEE. There are 14 residues in the CDR3. CDR3 loop: CASSLIDRDYGYTF.

This chain connects TRBV6-6 to TRBJ2-3. This CDR3 contains 12 residues. Germline V gene lookup returns CDR1 MNHNY and CDR2 SVGAGI (reference sequence). The CDR3 region is CASISLTDTQYF.

CDR3 protein: CSAHFEGISGNTIYF. The chain combines TRBV20-1 with TRBJ1-3. Germline values: CDR1 DFQATT, CDR2 SNEGSKA (reference sequence). This CDR3 is 15 amino acids long.

V gene TRBV12-3 or TRBV12-4 combines with J gene TRBJ2-1; TCRdb indicates TRBD1, and absent DNA this call remains unverified. The length of the CDR3 is 11 residues. The CDR3 sequence: CASSFRQEQFF.

The rearrangement joins TRBV11-2 to TRBJ2-1; the TRBD2 assignment by TCRdb is unverifiable without DNA. Germline V gives CDR1 SGHAT, CDR2 FQNNGV. The CDR3 has 12 residues. The CDR3 spells CASRGGRDEQFF.

The chain employs TRBV4-1 and TRBJ2-1; TCRdb lists TRBD2, though no DNA is available to test this call. The CDR3 runs 15 residues. CDR1 and CDR2 from the germline V gene are MGHRA and YSYEKL. CDR3 sequence reads: CASSHAETSPNEQFF.

This chain uses TRBV5-1 with TRBJ1-2; TCRdb designates TRBD1, a call that cannot be tested without DNA. The CDR3 sequence is 15 residues long. Per germline, CDR1 SGHRS and CDR2 YFSETQ. CDR3 protein: CASSTGTATIYGYTF.

The chain carries TRBV7-6 and TRBJ2-2. Germline lookup yields CDR1 SGHVS and CDR2 FNYEAQ. This CDR3 region has 18 residues. The CDR3: CASSLSGVHTFNTGELFF.

This chain joins TRBV29-1 and TRBJ2-5; TCRdb designates TRBD1, a call that cannot be tested without DNA. This CDR3 spans 11 amino acids. Germline CDR1 and CDR2: SQVTM and ANQGSEA. The CDR3 region is CSVGDGGTQYF.

V is TRBV7-9 and J is TRBJ1-2; the D call of TRBD1 rests on TCRdb alone, since no DNA is present to check it. The CDR3 is 15 residues long. Germline V gives CDR1 SEHNR, CDR2 FQNEAQ (reference sequence). CDR3 amino acids: CASSLDRRVSGGYTF.

The CDR3 spells CASSRAGAWSRTGELFF. V gene TRBV3-1 combines with J gene TRBJ2-2; as DNA is missing, the TRBD1 call by TCRdb cannot be tested. This CDR3 is built from 17 residues. The germline gives CDR1 LGHDT, CDR2 YNNKEL (reference sequence).